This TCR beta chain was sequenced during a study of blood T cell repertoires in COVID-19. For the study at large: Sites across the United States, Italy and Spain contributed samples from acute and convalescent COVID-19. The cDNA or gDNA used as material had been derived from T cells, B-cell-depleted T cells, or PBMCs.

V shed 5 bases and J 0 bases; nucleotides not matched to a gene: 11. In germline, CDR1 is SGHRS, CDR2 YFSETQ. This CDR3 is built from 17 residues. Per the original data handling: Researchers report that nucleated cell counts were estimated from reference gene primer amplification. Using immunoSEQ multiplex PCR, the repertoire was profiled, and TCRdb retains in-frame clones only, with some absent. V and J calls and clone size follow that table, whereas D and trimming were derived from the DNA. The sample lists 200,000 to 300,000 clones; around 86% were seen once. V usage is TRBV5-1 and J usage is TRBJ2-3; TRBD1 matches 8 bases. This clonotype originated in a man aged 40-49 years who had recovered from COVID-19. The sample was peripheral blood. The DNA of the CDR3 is TGCGCCAGCAGGTCCATCGCAGGGGGCCCGAGCACAGATACGCAGTATTTT. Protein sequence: CASRSIAGGPSTDTQYF.